Listed below are T cell receptor beta chains from one sample, sequenced in a study of shared T cell receptors in the human thymus. Some clones are missing from TCRdb's copy, which holds only in-frame ones; the method was immunoSEQ multiplex PCR. The sample records approximately 490,000 clones, around 78% being singletons. The sample was also linked to a second study, of human thymus T cells.

Sequenced sample: thymocytes. The receptors were sampled from a boy in the first two years of life with a congenital heart defect. The conserved cysteine and the conserved F or W are not part of the CDR3 here. The listing skips clone size in some rows; elsewhere it reads once, few, many or a size class.

NA TRBV15 ATSRPGEGFNYGYT
NA TRBV25-1 ASRLTGLHTEAF
few TRBV25-1 ASSNVPGRESSYEQY
NA TRBV28 ASSRHNAGELF
NA TRBV6-1 ASSEPPTESNQPQH
NA TRBV14 ASSRGGGRGNEQF
NA TRBV7-9 ASSFGRGRGDYGYT
NA TRBV7-2 ASSLSGTGLYGYT
NA TRBV4-1 ASSQETSGRPLDQETQY
NA TRBV7-3 ASSLRGSPSYEQY
few TRBV25-1 ASSGDRRNTEAF
NA TRBV15 ATSRDGAGTNYGYT
NA TRBV4-2 ASSQNHRGPFKRETQY
NA TRBV27 ASSSTGLYGYT
NA TRBV27 AISGSSYNEQF
NA TRBV29-1 SVERVQGTTDTQY
NA TRBV6-5 ASRTSGILREQF
NA TRBV7-5 VRSFLLAGGPVKTQY
NA TRBV7-4 ASSPLRAGTSGRGSTDTQY
NA TRBV27 ASRKSTSGSAWSGELF
NA TRBV27 ASSPLGQGDRYEQY
NA TRBV4-2 ASSQEGERASYEQY
few TRBV5-1 ASSLVLFTGNTIY
NA TRBV27 ASSVAGESTDTQY
NA TRBV11-2 ASSLGPTVYSYEQY
few TRBV7-9 ASSKDRSGPLFYEQY
NA TRBV28 ASSFMSGETQY
NA TRBV4-3 ASSHSTGMAFSGANVLT
NA TRBV7-9 ASSFKAGHDEQY
NA TRBV7-9 ASSPGQEYGYT
NA TRBV19 ASNPAGAYGANVLT
NA TRBV30 AWSVTGTYEQY
NA TRBV20-1 SAPRGDTQY
NA TRBV11-2 ASSWTYSYEQY
NA TRBV6-4 ASSSTAGEYNEQF
NA TRBV5-1 ASSLGGPSGPGTFYNEQF
NA TRBV5-4 ASSCLPGQKQETQY
NA TRBV19 ASSIGRATSTDTQY
NA TRBV7-9 ASSLRGTGSYEQY
NA TRBV2 ASSEDRSGLGSYEQY
NA TRBV9 ASSVAAGRPTDTQY
NA TRBV19 ASSIRPGGLYEQY
NA TRBV19 ASSIADRGAF
NA TRBV6-5 ASSYGGGEQY
NA TRBV15 ATSSASNPGLVLETQY
NA TRBV28 ASLRGVAYDGYT
NA TRBV5-1 ASSPSGGPDTEAF
NA TRBV19 ASSFRANYGYT